Listed below are T cell receptor beta chains from one sample, sequenced in a study of Graves' ophthalmopathy and Graves' hyperthyroidism. In TCRdb, the multiplex PCR reads were re-called with MiXCR into one record per CDR3 protein. The table includes roughly 610,000 distinct CDR3 sequences, about 20% detected once. Sequenced sample: peripheral blood. The source of these receptors is a woman under 30 with stable Graves' hyperthyroidism. Some clones in this sample may be carry-over from other donors' samples. CDR3s include the opening cysteine and the closing phenylalanine or tryptophan. D genes are given only for firm matches. Clone size is given for some rows only: seen once, a few or many times, or a class if the clone is expanded.

cdr3_nt	cdr3_aa	v_call	j_call	d_call	clone_size
TGTGCCAGCAGTTGGGGGTTTGATCAGCCCCAGCATTTT	CASSWGFDQPQHF	TRBV27	TRBJ1-5	-	many
TGTGCCAGTAGTCGCCAGCGGGGAGACACCGGGGAGCTGTTTTTT	CASSRQRGDTGELFF	TRBV19	TRBJ2-2	TRBD2	-
TGTGCCAGCAGTTTTGCCAGGGTTGACTATGGCTACACCTTC	CASSFARVDYGYTF	TRBV28	TRBJ1-2	-	-
TGTGCCAGCAGCCCACAGGGGGGCATATCGGGGAATGGCTACACCTTC	CASSPQGGISGNGYTF	TRBV2	TRBJ1-2	TRBD1	many
TGCAGCGTTTGTTGGGGCCCCAATCAGCCCCAGCATTTT	CSVCWGPNQPQHF	TRBV29-1	TRBJ1-5	-	many
TGTGCCAGCAGTGATGGACTGAAGGCTTTCTTT	CASSDGLKAFF	TRBV6-1	TRBJ1-1	-	many
TGTGCCAGCAGTTTGTTTAAGAGGGGAGGTGAAGCTTTCTTT	CASSLFKRGGEAFF	TRBV12-3/TRBV12-4	TRBJ1-1	-	-
TGTGCCAGTAGTCCCCCGGGGGACGGTAATGGCTACACCTTC	CASSPPGDGNGYTF	TRBV19	TRBJ1-2	-	many
TGTGCCATCGCTTCCGACAGGGGACAAGAGACCCAGTACTTC	CAIASDRGQETQYF	TRBV10-3	TRBJ2-5	TRBD1	-
TGTGCCAGCAGTCCTACTCGACTGATCAATCAGCCCCAGCATTTT	CASSPTRLINQPQHF	TRBV12-3/TRBV12-4	TRBJ1-5	-	many
TGTGCCAGCATGGCACCTACCGGTGGCTACACCTTC	CASMAPTGGYTF	TRBV6-5	TRBJ1-2	-	many
TGTGCCAGTAGTCGCGTCGTGAGGGAGAATTACGCAGGCGGCTACACCTTC	CASSRVVRENYAGGYTF	TRBV19	TRBJ1-2	-	many
TGTGCCAGCAGTGAAGCGTTATTGCGCGACACCTTC	CASSEALLRDTF	TRBV6-1	TRBJ1-2	-	many
TGCAGTGCGCTGACAGGGGTATATGGCTACACCTTC	CSALTGVYGYTF	TRBV20-1	TRBJ1-2	TRBD1	many
TGTGCCAGCAGCACGGACAGGGGGTATCAGCCCCAGCATTTT	CASSTDRGYQPQHF	TRBV7-8	TRBJ1-5	TRBD1	-
TGTGCCATCAGTGAGACAGACAACTATGGCTACACCTTC	CAISETDNYGYTF	TRBV10-3	TRBJ1-2	-	many
TGTGCCAGCACCCTACCGGGACAGGGGGTCGAGCAGTACTTC	CASTLPGQGVEQYF	TRBV12-3/TRBV12-4	TRBJ2-7	TRBD1	many
TGCAGCGTTGCCAGAGGGCCCGCAGATACGCAGTATTTT	CSVARGPADTQYF	TRBV29-1	TRBJ2-3	-	many
TGCAGCGTTGACGGGTTGCTAGCGGGAGACTCGGTCAAAAACATTCAGTACTTC	CSVDGLLAGDSVKNIQYF	TRBV29-1	TRBJ2-4	TRBD2	-
TGTGCCAGCACCGGGGACCTGGAGGGCTATGGCTACACCTTC	CASTGDLEGYGYTF	TRBV6-2/TRBV6-3	TRBJ1-2	-	-
TGTGCCGCCTCAAGCGGGAGGGCTGCAGAGACCCAGTACTTC	CAASSGRAAETQYF	TRBV2	TRBJ2-5	TRBD2	-
TGTGCCAGCAGCCCTGACAGGGGGAACTATGGCTACACCTTC	CASSPDRGNYGYTF	TRBV7-3	TRBJ1-2	TRBD1	many
TGTGCCAGTAGTATGCCGGGTGAGGATACCTACGAGCAGTACTTC	CASSMPGEDTYEQYF	TRBV19	TRBJ2-7	-	many
TGTGCCATCAGTGACCCGGGACAGGCCGTTACTGGAAACACCATATATTTT	CAISDPGQAVTGNTIYF	TRBV10-3	TRBJ1-3	TRBD1	many
TGCAGTGCTAGAGTTCGACTAGCGGGACTCTCCTACGAGCAGTACTTC	CSARVRLAGLSYEQYF	TRBV20-1	TRBJ2-7	TRBD2	many
TGTGCCACCATAGACGGACCGAACACCGGGGAGCTGTTTTTT	CATIDGPNTGELFF	TRBV24-1	TRBJ2-2	-	many
TGTGCCAGCAGTTACTCGATAGACCCTCGGAGCCCTGAAGCTTTCTTT	CASSYSIDPRSPEAFF	TRBV6-2/TRBV6-3	TRBJ1-1	-	-
TGCAGTGCCAGGATTGACAGGCCTAATCAGCCCCAGCATTTT	CSARIDRPNQPQHF	TRBV20-1	TRBJ1-5	-	many
TGTGCCAGCAGCGCTCCGGGACAGGGGAATACCGGGGAGCTGTTTTTT	CASSAPGQGNTGELFF	TRBV9	TRBJ2-2	TRBD1	few
TGTGCCAGCAGGGGGACAGGGCCATCCTACGAGCAGTACTTC	CASRGTGPSYEQYF	TRBV28	TRBJ2-7	TRBD1	many
TGTGCCTGGGCCAACAGGGGGTCCTCCTACGAGCAGTACTTC	CAWANRGSSYEQYF	TRBV30	TRBJ2-7	TRBD1	-
TGTGCCAGCAGCCACGAAGGACTAGCGAGGACCGGGGAGCTGTTTTTT	CASSHEGLARTGELFF	TRBV3-1	TRBJ2-2	TRBD2	-
TGTGCCAGCAGCTTGGAAGATGCTTTCTATACTCGAGAGACCCAGTACTTC	CASSLEDAFYTRETQYF	TRBV11-2	TRBJ2-5	-	few
TGTGCCACCAGTACAGGGGAGGGGGACACCGGGGAGCTGTTTTTT	CATSTGEGDTGELFF	TRBV24-1	TRBJ2-2	-	-
TGTGCCAGCAGTGGGGTCAGAACCGGGGAGCTGTTTTTT	CASSGVRTGELFF	TRBV2	TRBJ2-2	-	many
TGCAGTGCCGGGGGGTCCCACGAGCAGTACTTC	CSAGGSHEQYF	TRBV20-1	TRBJ2-7	TRBD2	many
TGTGCCAGCAGCTTAGAGTCGGACGGTAGCAATCAGCCCCAGCATTTT	CASSLESDGSNQPQHF	TRBV7-8	TRBJ1-5	-	many
TGCAGTGCTATTTGGGAAGCCAAAAACATTAAGTACTTC	CSAIWEAKNIKYF	TRBV20-1	TRBJ2-4	-	-
TGTGCCAGCAGAAGCCGACAGAACACCGGGGAGCTGTTTTTT	CASRSRQNTGELFF	TRBV28	TRBJ2-2	-	-
TGTGCCAGCATCCCGATCACCGGGGAGCTGTTTTTT	CASIPITGELFF	TRBV12-3/TRBV12-4	TRBJ2-2	-	many
TGCAGTGCTAGGGGGGACAAAGAAGCTTTCTTT	CSARGDKEAFF	TRBV20-1	TRBJ1-1	-	many
TGTGCCAGCAGCCCCTCCCTGTATGGCTACACCTTC	CASSPSLYGYTF	TRBV11-2	TRBJ1-2	-	-
TGTGCCAGCAATTTCCTGCGGGAAAATGGCTACACCTTC	CASNFLRENGYTF	TRBV6-5	TRBJ1-2	-	once
TGTGCCAGCAGTTACTCGAGGAACAGGCAAAGTCCTGAAGCTTTCTTT	CASSYSRNRQSPEAFF	TRBV6-5	TRBJ1-1	-	many
TGCGCCAGCAGCCAAGAAGGTGGGTTCGGCGAGCAGTACTTC	CASSQEGGFGEQYF	TRBV4-3	TRBJ2-7	-	few